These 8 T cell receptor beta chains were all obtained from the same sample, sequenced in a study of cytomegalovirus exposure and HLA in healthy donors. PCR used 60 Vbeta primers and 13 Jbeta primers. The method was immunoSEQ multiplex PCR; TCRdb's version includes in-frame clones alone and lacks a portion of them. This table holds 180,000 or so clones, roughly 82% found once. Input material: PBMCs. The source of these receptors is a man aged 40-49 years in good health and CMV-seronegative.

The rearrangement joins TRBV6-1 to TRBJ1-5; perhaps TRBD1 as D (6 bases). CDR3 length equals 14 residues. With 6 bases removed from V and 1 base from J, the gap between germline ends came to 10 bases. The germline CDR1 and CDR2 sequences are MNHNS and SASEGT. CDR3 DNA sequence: TGTGCCAGCAGACCCCAGGGGAGCAATCAGCCCCAGCATTTT. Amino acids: CASRPQGSNQPQHF.

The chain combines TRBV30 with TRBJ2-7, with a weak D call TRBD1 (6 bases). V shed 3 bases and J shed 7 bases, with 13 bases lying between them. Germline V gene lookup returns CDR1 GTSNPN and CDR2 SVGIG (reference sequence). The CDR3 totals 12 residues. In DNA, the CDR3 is TGTGCCTGGAGCGGAACAGGGTCGGAGCAGTACTTC. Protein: CAWSGTGSEQYF.

Here the CDR3 DNA reads TGTGCCTGGGACCCGGGGAGAAACACCATATATTTT. Translated: CAWDPGRNTIYF. This chain connects TRBV30 to TRBJ1-3; no definite D call. CDR3 length: 12 amino acids. Germline-derived CDR1 and CDR2 are GTSNPN and SVGIG (reference sequence). Trimming removed 5 bases at V and 5 bases at J, with 10 bases between.

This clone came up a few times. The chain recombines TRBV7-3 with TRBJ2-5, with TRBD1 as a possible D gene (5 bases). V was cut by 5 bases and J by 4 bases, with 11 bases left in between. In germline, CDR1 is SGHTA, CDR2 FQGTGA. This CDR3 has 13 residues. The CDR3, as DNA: TGTGCCAGCAGCCGAGACAGCAGAGAGACCCAGTACTTC. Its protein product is CASSRDSRETQYF.

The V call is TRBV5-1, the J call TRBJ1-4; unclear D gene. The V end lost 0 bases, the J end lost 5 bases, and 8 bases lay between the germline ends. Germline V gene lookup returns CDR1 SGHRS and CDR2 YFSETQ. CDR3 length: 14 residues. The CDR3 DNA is TGCGCCAGCAGCTTGGACAGTACGAATGAAAAACTGTTTTTT. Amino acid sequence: CASSLDSTNEKLFF.

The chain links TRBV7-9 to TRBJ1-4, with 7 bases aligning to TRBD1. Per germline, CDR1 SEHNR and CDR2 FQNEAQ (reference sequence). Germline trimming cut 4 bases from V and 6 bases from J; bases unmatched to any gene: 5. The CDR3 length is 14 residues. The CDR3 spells CASSWGQRDEKLFF. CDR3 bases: TGTGCCAGCAGCTGGGGACAGAGGGATGAAAAACTGTTTTTT.

CDR3 in amino acids: CASSLRQLLSYNEQFF. In nucleotides, the CDR3 is TGTGCCAGCAGTCTACGACAGCTTCTGTCCTACAATGAGCAGTTCTTC. The chain carries TRBV27 and TRBJ2-1; tentatively, D is TRBD1 (5 bases). Per the germline V gene, CDR1 is MNHEY and CDR2 is SMNVEV (reference sequence). Trimming took 5 bases from V and 1 from J, leaving 15 bases between them. There are 16 residues in the CDR3.

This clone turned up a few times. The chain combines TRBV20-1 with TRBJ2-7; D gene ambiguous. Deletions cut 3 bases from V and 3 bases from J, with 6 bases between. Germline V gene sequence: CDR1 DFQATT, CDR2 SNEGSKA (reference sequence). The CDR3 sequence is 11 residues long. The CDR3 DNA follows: TGCAGTGCTAGTAATATCTACGAGCAGTACTTC. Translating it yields CSASNIYEQYF.